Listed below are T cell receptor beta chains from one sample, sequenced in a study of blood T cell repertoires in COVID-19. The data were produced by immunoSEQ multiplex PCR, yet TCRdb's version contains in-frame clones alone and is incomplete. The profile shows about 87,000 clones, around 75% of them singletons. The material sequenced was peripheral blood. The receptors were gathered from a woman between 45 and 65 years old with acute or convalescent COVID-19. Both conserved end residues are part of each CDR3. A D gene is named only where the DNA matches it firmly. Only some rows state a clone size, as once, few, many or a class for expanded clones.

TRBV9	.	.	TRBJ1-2	CASSSETGSSGGYTF	TGTGCCAGCAGCTCTGAGACAGGTTCTTCAGGTGGCTACACCTTC
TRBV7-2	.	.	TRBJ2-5	CASSLNGGTETQYF	TGTGCCAGCAGTTTAAACGGCGGAACGGAGACCCAGTACTTC
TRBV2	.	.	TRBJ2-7	CASSERAWGVQTYEQYF	TGTGCCAGCAGTGAAAGGGCTTGGGGAGTCCAGACCTACGAGCAGTACTTC
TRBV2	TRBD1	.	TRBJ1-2	CASTLGQGYGYTF	TGTGCCAGCACCCTGGGACAGGGCTATGGCTACACCTTC
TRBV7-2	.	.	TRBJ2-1	CASSLARGPNEQFF	TGTGCCAGCAGCTTAGCCAGGGGACCCAATGAGCAGTTCTTC
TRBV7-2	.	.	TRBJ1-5	CASSPGGNQPQHF	TGTGCCAGCAGCCCCGGGGGGAATCAGCCCCAGCATTTT
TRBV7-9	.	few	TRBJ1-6	CASSPQGGNNSPLHF	TGTGCCAGCAGCCCCCAGGGAGGGAACAATTCACCCCTCCACTTT
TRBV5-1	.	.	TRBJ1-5	CASSLDPAANQPQHF	TGCGCCAGCAGCTTGGACCCAGCGGCCAATCAGCCCCAGCATTTT
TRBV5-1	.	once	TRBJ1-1	CASSREGNTEAFF	TGCGCCAGCAGCCGCGAGGGGAACACTGAAGCTTTCTTT
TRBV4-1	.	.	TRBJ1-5	CASSLKQGNQPQHF	TGCGCCAGCAGCCTGAAACAGGGCAATCAGCCCCAGCATTTT
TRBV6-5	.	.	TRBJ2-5	CASSHSGPETQYF	TGTGCCAGCAGTCATTCAGGGCCAGAGACCCAGTACTTC
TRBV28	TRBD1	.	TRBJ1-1	CASSFQRQGAEAFF	TGTGCCAGCAGTTTCCAACGACAGGGGGCTGAAGCTTTCTTT
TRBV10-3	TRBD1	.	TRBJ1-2	CAISADRGGGYTF	TGTGCCATCAGTGCGGACAGGGGTGGTGGCTACACCTTC
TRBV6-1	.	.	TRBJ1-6	CASSEGYGSYNSPLHF	TGTGCCAGCAGTGAAGGGTACGGCTCCTATAATTCACCCCTCCACTTT
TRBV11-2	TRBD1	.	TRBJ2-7	CASSRRGGGGNSYEQYF	TGTGCCAGCAGCCGACGAGGGGGCGGAGGTAACTCCTACGAGCAGTACTTC
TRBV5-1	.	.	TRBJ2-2	CASSLQGTGELFF	TGCGCCAGCAGCTTACAGGGCACCGGGGAGCTGTTTTTT
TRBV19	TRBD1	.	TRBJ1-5	CASSNPPQGSRQPQHF	TGTGCCAGTAGTAACCCTCCACAGGGGAGCAGGCAGCCCCAGCATTTT
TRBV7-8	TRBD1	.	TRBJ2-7	CASSFTGGQGYEQYF	TGTGCCAGTTCCTTTACTGGCGGACAGGGCTACGAGCAGTACTTC
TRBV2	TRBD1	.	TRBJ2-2	CASRDRGNTGELFF	TGTGCCAGCAGAGACAGGGGGAACACCGGGGAGCTGTTTTTT
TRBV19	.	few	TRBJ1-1	CASMTKTAESTEAFF	TGTGCCAGTATGACTAAGACGGCTGAGAGCACTGAAGCTTTCTTT
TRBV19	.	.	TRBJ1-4	CASSSPSGEGTNEKLFF	TGTGCCAGTAGTTCTCCCTCGGGGGAGGGAACTAATGAAAAACTGTTTTTT
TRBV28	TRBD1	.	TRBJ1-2	CASSLAGGVGYTF	TGTGCCAGCAGTTTGGCAGGGGGAGTGGGCTACACCTTC
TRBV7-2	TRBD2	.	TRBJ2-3	CASSPAAGLIGTQYF	TGTGCCAGCAGCCCGGCAGCGGGATTGATAGGTACGCAGTATTTT
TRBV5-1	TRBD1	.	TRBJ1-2	CASSPGTGGEDYGYTF	TGCGCCAGCAGCCCCGGGACAGGGGGCGAGGACTATGGCTACACCTTC
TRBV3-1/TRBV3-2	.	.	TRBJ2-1	CASSHRGSYSYNEQFF	TGTGCCAGCAGCCACAGGGGAAGTTACTCCTACAATGAGCAGTTCTTC
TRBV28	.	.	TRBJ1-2	CASSFQAAYGYTF	TGTGCCAGCAGTTTCCAGGCAGCCTATGGCTACACCTTC
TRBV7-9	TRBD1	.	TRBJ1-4	CASRPTGMDEKLFF	TGTGCCAGCAGACCGACAGGGATGGACGAAAAACTGTTTTTT
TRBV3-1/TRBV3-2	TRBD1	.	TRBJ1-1	CASSRGTANTEAFF	TGTGCCAGCAGCCGAGGGACAGCAAACACTGAAGCTTTCTTT
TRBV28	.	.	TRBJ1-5	CASSLSRGRYSNQPQHF	TGTGCCAGCAGTTTAAGTCGGGGTAGGTATAGCAATCAGCCCCAGCATTTT
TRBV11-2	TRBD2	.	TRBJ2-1	CASSLDTRGGREQFF	TGTGCCAGCAGCTTAGATACGCGGGGGGGCAGAGAGCAGTTCTTC
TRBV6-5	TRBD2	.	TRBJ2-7	CASRGGLAGNYEQYF	TGTGCCAGCAGGGGGGGACTAGCGGGGAACTACGAGCAGTACTTC